The text below deals with one T cell receptor beta chain. Its antigen is not identified. The data derive from a study of Ad26.COV2.S vaccination and SARS-CoV-2 variants. Points from the study as a whole: After vaccination, substantial breadth of spike-specific CD8+ and CD4+ responses was reported.

Profiled with immunoSEQ multiplex PCR; TCRdb holds only in-frame clones, not every one. The data hold around 450,000 clones, with roughly nine tenths observed a single time. This sample's treatment: some 20 received Ad26.COV2.S at low or high dose, single or two shots; several received placebo; per-sample allocation not given. The investigators took samples on day 63 after the first vaccine or placebo injection. An 18-55-year-old adult in Boston served as donor. The CDR3 sequence is 15 residues long. With 7 bases removed from V and 7 bases from J, the gap between germline ends came to 23 bases. Germline V gives CDR1 SQVTM, CDR2 ANQGSEA.

The V gene is TRBV29-1, the J gene TRBJ2-1; D is possibly TRBD1 (8 bases). The source of this sequence is a person aged 18 to 65 who received the Ad26.COV2.S COVID-19 vaccine or a placebo. Sequencing was performed on peripheral blood, taken in a trial of Ad26.COV2.S vaccine versus placebo. CDR3 sequence (DNA): TGCAGCGCCCGTGGACAGGGAGGGATGAGGAATGAGCAGTTCTTC. Its protein product is CSARGQGGMRNEQFF.